A selection of T cell receptor beta chains follows, all from one sample in a study of blood T cell repertoires in COVID-19. The assay was immunoSEQ multiplex PCR, and TCRdb's table has in-frame clones only and misses some. Among about 240,000 clones, about four fifths were seen once, and the ten largest hold 3.4%. Sequencing was done on a sample of peripheral blood. The receptors originated from a woman aged 18-30 years with acute or convalescent COVID-19. Both conserved end residues are part of each CDR3. The D gene is left open where the match is weak. Size is stated for part of the rows, as once, few or many counts, or as a class when the clone is expanded.

D gene | J gene | clone size | V gene | CDR3 DNA | CDR3 protein
TRBD1 | TRBJ2-3 | - | TRBV3-1/TRBV3-2 | TGTGCCAGCAGCCAAGAGGAGGACAGGGAGGATCCTAGCACAGATACGCAGTATTTT | CASSQEEDREDPSTDTQYF
TRBD1 | TRBJ1-2 | - | TRBV28 | TGTGCCAGCAGACAGGGGGCGGGGTATGGCTACACCTTC | CASRQGAGYGYTF
- | TRBJ2-1 | - | TRBV27 | TGTGCCAGCAGTTTTTCCGCGCTAGGAGGGAGCTCCTACAATGAGCAGTTCTTC | CASSFSALGGSSYNEQFF
TRBD2 | TRBJ2-7 | - | TRBV7-6 | TGTGCCAGCAGTGCAGCTAGCGGGGGCTACGAGCAGTACTTC | CASSAASGGYEQYF
- | TRBJ1-4 | - | TRBV6-2/TRBV6-3 | TGTGCCAGCAGTTACCGGGGACAAGCAACTAATGAAAAACTGTTTTTT | CASSYRGQATNEKLFF
- | TRBJ1-2 | - | TRBV6-2/TRBV6-3 | TGTGCCAGCAGTTATTTTGGGGCCACTAACTATGGCTACACCTTC | CASSYFGATNYGYTF
- | TRBJ1-3 | - | TRBV6-5 | TGTGCCAGCAGACCCGCAGGGACTTCTGGAAACACCATATATTTT | CASRPAGTSGNTIYF
TRBD2 | TRBJ2-1 | - | TRBV5-1 | TGCGCCAGCAGCTTGGCGCTAGCGGGAGTGCTTGTAAATGAGCAGTTCTTC | CASSLALAGVLVNEQFF
- | TRBJ2-6 | - | TRBV10-2 | TGCGCCACCACAGGAGTAACTGGGGCCAACGTCCTGACTTTC | CATTGVTGANVLTF
- | TRBJ1-6 | few | TRBV5-6 | TGTGCCAGCAGCTTTACAGATTATAATTCACCCCTCCACTTT | CASSFTDYNSPLHF
TRBD2 | TRBJ2-7 | - | TRBV5-8 | TGTGCCAGCAGCGTTGTTGAAGCGGGGGCCTCCGAGCAGTACTTC | CASSVVEAGASEQYF
- | TRBJ1-1 | - | TRBV27 | TGTGCCAGCAGTTTGTATTCAGGGAACACTGAAGCTTTCTTT | CASSLYSGNTEAFF
TRBD1 | TRBJ1-1 | once | TRBV30 | TGTGCCTGGGGTCGGGGACAGGGGTTCACTGAAGCTTTCTTT | CAWGRGQGFTEAFF
TRBD1 | TRBJ1-1 | - | TRBV5-4 | TGTGCCAGCAGCTTGGGAGGACAGGCGAACACTGAAGCTTTCTTT | CASSLGGQANTEAFF
- | TRBJ1-6 | - | TRBV6-5 | TGTGCCAGCAGTTACGGAGTGACAGGATATAATTCACCCCTCCACTTT | CASSYGVTGYNSPLHF
- | TRBJ2-5 | - | TRBV12-3/TRBV12-4 | TGTGCCAGCAGTTTGGGCAGGGAGACCCAGTACTTC | CASSLGRETQYF
- | TRBJ1-1 | - | TRBV6-5 | TGTGCCAGCAGGGCGGGGAGAACTGAAGCTTTCTTT | CASRAGRTEAFF
- | TRBJ2-1 | - | TRBV19 | TGTGCCAGTAGTGTACAGGGACCCTACAATGAGCAGTTCTTC | CASSVQGPYNEQFF
- | TRBJ2-5 | - | TRBV20-1 | TGCAGTAGAGCTAGCGCAGAGACCCAGTACTTC | CSRASAETQYF
- | TRBJ1-6 | few | TRBV11-2 | TGTGCCAGCAGCTTAGATAGTGAATCCTATAATTCACCCCTCCACTTT | CASSLDSESYNSPLHF
TRBD2 | TRBJ2-3 | - | TRBV28 | TGTGCCAGCACTCCAATGGACTGGCGGGAGGCCCTAGCCGATACGCAGTATTTT | CASTPMDWREALADTQYF
TRBD2 | TRBJ2-7 | - | TRBV3-1/TRBV3-2 | TGTGCCAGCAGCCAGCTAGCGGGAGTGACCTACGAGCAGTACTTC | CASSQLAGVTYEQYF
TRBD2 | TRBJ2-1 | - | TRBV30 | TGTGCCTGGAGTGAGGCGGGAGACAATGAGCAGTTCTTC | CAWSEAGDNEQFF
- | TRBJ1-4 | - | TRBV7-3 | TGTGCCAGCACCATACACCCCGGAGGGGAAAAACTGTTTTTT | CASTIHPGGEKLFF
- | TRBJ2-5 | - | TRBV21-1 | TGTGCCAGCAGCAAAGACCTATTGGAGACCCAGTACTTC | CASSKDLLETQYF
- | TRBJ1-3 | once | TRBV4-3 | TGCGCCAGCAGCCAAGAGGCGGACTCTGGAAACACCATATATTTT | CASSQEADSGNTIYF
- | TRBJ1-2 | - | TRBV10-3 | TGTGCCATCAGTGAGTCCTTACTCCAGGGCCTCGGGGGCTACACCTTC | CAISESLLQGLGGYTF
- | TRBJ1-4 | - | TRBV5-1 | TGCGCCAGCAGCTTGGAACAGGGCCCAGGGGAAAAACTGTTTTTT | CASSLEQGPGEKLFF
- | TRBJ1-2 | - | TRBV6-5 | TGTGCCAGCAGGAGGATGGGGACTGGCTATGGCTACACCTTC | CASRRMGTGYGYTF
- | TRBJ1-2 | - | TRBV4-3 | TGCGCCAGCAGCCAAGATTTACAGGGCCGGGGCTATGGCTACACCTTC | CASSQDLQGRGYGYTF
TRBD1 | TRBJ2-5 | - | TRBV24-1 | TGTGCCACCAGTGAGCCGACAGGGGGCGGTGAGACCCAGTACTTC | CATSEPTGGGETQYF
TRBD1 | TRBJ2-6 | - | TRBV7-2 | TGTGCCAGCAGCCCCGGGACAGGCCGCTCTGGGGCCAACGTCCTGACTTTC | CASSPGTGRSGANVLTF
- | TRBJ1-2 | - | TRBV11-2 | TGTGCCAGCAGCCTCAGGGTGCACTATGGCTACACCTTC | CASSLRVHYGYTF
- | TRBJ2-1 | - | TRBV6-5 | TGTGCCAGCAGTTACTCGTTTCTAGAACCCTCCAATGAGCAGTTCTTC | CASSYSFLEPSNEQFF
TRBD1 | TRBJ2-7 | - | TRBV10-3 | TGTGCCATCAGAAAGGACAGGACCTACGAGCAGTACTTC | CAIRKDRTYEQYF
TRBD2 | TRBJ2-7 | - | TRBV6-2/TRBV6-3 | TGTGCCAGCAGTCGCCCGTTTAGCGGGAAACTCTACGAGCAGTACTTC | CASSRPFSGKLYEQYF
TRBD1 | TRBJ1-3 | once | TRBV5-6 | TGTGCCAGCAGCTTAAGGACAGGGGTAGGAAACACCATATATTTT | CASSLRTGVGNTIYF
TRBD2 | TRBJ2-7 | - | TRBV27 | TGTGCCAGCAGTTCGAGGACTAGCGGCTTGTACGAGCAGTACTTC | CASSSRTSGLYEQYF
TRBD2 | TRBJ2-7 | - | TRBV6-2/TRBV6-3 | TGTGCCAGCAGTTACTTTCCCTCGACTAGCGGGTTGCCTTACGAGCAGTACTTC | CASSYFPSTSGLPYEQYF
TRBD1 | TRBJ1-2 | - | TRBV7-2 | TGTGCCAGCAGCTCCAGGGACAGACGGGGCTACACCTTC | CASSSRDRRGYTF